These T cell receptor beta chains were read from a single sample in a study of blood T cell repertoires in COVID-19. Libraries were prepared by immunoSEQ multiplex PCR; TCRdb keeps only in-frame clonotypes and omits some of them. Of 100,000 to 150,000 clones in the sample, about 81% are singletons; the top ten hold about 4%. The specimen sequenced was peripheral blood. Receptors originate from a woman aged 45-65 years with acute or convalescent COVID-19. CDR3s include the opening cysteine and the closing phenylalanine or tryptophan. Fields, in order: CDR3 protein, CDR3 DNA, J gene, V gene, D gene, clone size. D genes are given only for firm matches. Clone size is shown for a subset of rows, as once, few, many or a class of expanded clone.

CDR3aa: CASSRDRGTYEQYF; CDR3nt: TGTGCCAGTAGCCGGGACAGGGGAACCTACGAGCAGTACTTC; j_gene: TRBJ2-7; v_gene: TRBV19; d_gene: TRBD1; abundance: once
CDR3aa: CASKRASGYNEQFF; CDR3nt: TGTGCCAGCAAGCGGGCTAGCGGGTACAATGAGCAGTTCTTC; j_gene: TRBJ2-1; v_gene: TRBV6-5; d_gene: TRBD2; abundance: once
CDR3aa: CAWNSPTGGPYEQYF; CDR3nt: TGTGCCTGGAATTCCCCGACAGGGGGCCCCTACGAGCAGTACTTC; j_gene: TRBJ2-7; v_gene: TRBV30; d_gene: TRBD1; abundance: NA
CDR3aa: CASSISQGRNTIYF; CDR3nt: TGTGCCAGCAGCATATCACAGGGACGAAACACCATATATTTT; j_gene: TRBJ1-3; v_gene: TRBV7-8; d_gene: NA; abundance: few
CDR3aa: CASSLEGEYTEAFF; CDR3nt: TGTGCCAGCAGCTTAGAGGGGGAGTACACTGAAGCTTTCTTT; j_gene: TRBJ1-1; v_gene: TRBV7-8; d_gene: NA; abundance: NA
CDR3aa: CASSFGQVNTEAFF; CDR3nt: TGTGCCAGCAGCTTTGGACAGGTGAACACTGAAGCTTTCTTT; j_gene: TRBJ1-1; v_gene: TRBV3-1/TRBV3-2; d_gene: TRBD1; abundance: NA
CDR3aa: CASSRGGSNLGYTF; CDR3nt: TGTGCCAGCAGCCGAGGGGGCAGCAATTTGGGCTACACCTTC; j_gene: TRBJ1-2; v_gene: TRBV28; d_gene: TRBD1; abundance: NA
CDR3aa: CASSSNRGNQPQHF; CDR3nt: TGTGCCAGCAGCTCTAACAGGGGGAATCAGCCCCAGCATTTT; j_gene: TRBJ1-5; v_gene: TRBV7-9; d_gene: TRBD1; abundance: NA
CDR3aa: CASSLVPVYGYTF; CDR3nt: TGCGCCAGCAGCTTGGTACCGGTCTATGGCTACACCTTC; j_gene: TRBJ1-2; v_gene: TRBV5-1; d_gene: NA; abundance: NA
CDR3aa: CASTSRTYDSYNEQFF; CDR3nt: TGTGCCAGCACCTCGCGGACATATGATTCCTACAATGAGCAGTTCTTC; j_gene: TRBJ2-1; v_gene: TRBV27; d_gene: NA; abundance: NA
CDR3aa: CASSFLRNTEAFF; CDR3nt: TGTGCCAGCAGTTTCCTAAGGAACACTGAAGCTTTCTTT; j_gene: TRBJ1-1; v_gene: TRBV28; d_gene: NA; abundance: NA
CDR3aa: CASSLGQGGYGYTF; CDR3nt: TGTGCCAGCAGCTTGGGACAGGGGGGGTATGGCTACACCTTC; j_gene: TRBJ1-2; v_gene: TRBV7-9; d_gene: TRBD1; abundance: NA
CDR3aa: CASSHGLFSYEQYF; CDR3nt: TGTGCCAGCAGTCATGGACTATTCTCCTACGAGCAGTACTTC; j_gene: TRBJ2-7; v_gene: TRBV27; d_gene: NA; abundance: once
CDR3aa: CATSHRLAGFSDTQYF; CDR3nt: TGTGCCACCAGCCACCGACTAGCGGGGTTTTCAGATACGCAGTATTTT; j_gene: TRBJ2-3; v_gene: TRBV15; d_gene: TRBD2; abundance: NA
CDR3aa: CASSRQLLLANTGELFF; CDR3nt: TGTGCCAGCAGCCGACAACTTTTGCTCGCGAACACCGGGGAGCTGTTTTTT; j_gene: TRBJ2-2; v_gene: TRBV6-6; d_gene: NA; abundance: once
CDR3aa: CAISFDRGYEQYF; CDR3nt: TGTGCCATCAGTTTCGACAGGGGATACGAGCAGTACTTC; j_gene: TRBJ2-7; v_gene: TRBV10-3; d_gene: TRBD1; abundance: NA
CDR3aa: CASSLASGRAGELFF; CDR3nt: TGCGCCAGCAGCTTGGCCAGCGGGAGGGCCGGGGAGCTGTTTTTT; j_gene: TRBJ2-2; v_gene: TRBV5-1; d_gene: TRBD2; abundance: NA
CDR3aa: CASSEIAGLADTQYF; CDR3nt: TGTGCCAGCTCAGAGATAGCGGGACTCGCAGATACGCAGTATTTT; j_gene: TRBJ2-3; v_gene: TRBV18; d_gene: TRBD2; abundance: NA
CDR3aa: CASSLGTGDYEAFF; CDR3nt: TGTGCCAGCAGCCTCGGGACAGGGGATTATGAAGCTTTCTTT; j_gene: TRBJ1-1; v_gene: TRBV3-1/TRBV3-2; d_gene: TRBD1; abundance: NA
CDR3aa: CASSAHKTGGGQPQHF; CDR3nt: TGCGCCAGCAGCGCCCACAAGACAGGGGGCGGGCAGCCCCAGCATTTT; j_gene: TRBJ1-5; v_gene: TRBV4-1; d_gene: TRBD1; abundance: NA
CDR3aa: CASSWDSYTDTQYF; CDR3nt: TGCGCCAGCAGCTGGGACAGCTACACAGATACGCAGTATTTT; j_gene: TRBJ2-3; v_gene: TRBV5-1; d_gene: TRBD1; abundance: NA
CDR3aa: CASMSGGRKAFF; CDR3nt: TGTGCCAGCATGTCGGGGGGAAGGAAAGCTTTCTTT; j_gene: TRBJ1-1; v_gene: TRBV25-1; d_gene: NA; abundance: NA
CDR3aa: CASSQDSAGLIAEAFF; CDR3nt: TGTGCCAGCAGCCAAGATTCGGCAGGCCTCATCGCTGAAGCTTTCTTT; j_gene: TRBJ1-1; v_gene: TRBV4-2; d_gene: NA; abundance: few
CDR3aa: CASSSYRGYGYTF; CDR3nt: TGTGCCAGCAGTTCATACAGGGGCTATGGCTACACCTTC; j_gene: TRBJ1-2; v_gene: TRBV12-3/TRBV12-4; d_gene: TRBD1; abundance: few
CDR3aa: CASSYVQARGTEAFF; CDR3nt: TGTGCCAGCAGTTACGTCCAGGCCAGGGGGACTGAAGCTTTCTTT; j_gene: TRBJ1-1; v_gene: TRBV6-5; d_gene: TRBD1; abundance: NA
CDR3aa: CASSPWTGRGYEQYF; CDR3nt: TGCGCCAGCAGCCCATGGACAGGGAGGGGATACGAGCAGTACTTC; j_gene: TRBJ2-7; v_gene: TRBV4-1; d_gene: NA; abundance: NA
CDR3aa: CASSERALGYGYTF; CDR3nt: TGTGCCAGCAGTGAGAGGGCTTTGGGCTATGGCTACACCTTC; j_gene: TRBJ1-2; v_gene: TRBV2; d_gene: NA; abundance: NA
CDR3aa: CASSPGQGDLYSGNTIYF; CDR3nt: TGTGCCAGCAGCCCGGGACAGGGGGACCTCTACTCTGGAAACACCATATATTTT; j_gene: TRBJ1-3; v_gene: TRBV11-3; d_gene: TRBD1; abundance: few
CDR3aa: CASSSAGEKLFF; CDR3nt: TGTGCCAGCAGTTCCGCAGGTGAAAAACTGTTTTTT; j_gene: TRBJ1-4; v_gene: TRBV28; d_gene: NA; abundance: NA
CDR3aa: CASSIRASGRTGELFF; CDR3nt: TGTGCCAGTAGTATACGCGCTAGCGGGAGAACCGGGGAGCTGTTTTTT; j_gene: TRBJ2-2; v_gene: TRBV19; d_gene: TRBD2; abundance: NA
CDR3aa: CASRSEGTEKNIQYF; CDR3nt: TGTGCCAGCAGATCGGAGGGGACAGAGAAAAACATTCAGTACTTC; j_gene: TRBJ2-4; v_gene: TRBV6-6; d_gene: NA; abundance: few
CDR3aa: CASSNSTGGKPQHF; CDR3nt: TGTGCCAGCAGCAACTCGACAGGGGGGAAGCCCCAGCATTTT; j_gene: TRBJ1-5; v_gene: TRBV21-1; d_gene: NA; abundance: NA
CDR3aa: CASSQALAGGQVEQFF; CDR3nt: TGTGCCAGCAGCCAAGCCCTAGCGGGGGGGCAGGTTGAGCAGTTCTTC; j_gene: TRBJ2-1; v_gene: TRBV3-1/TRBV3-2; d_gene: TRBD2; abundance: once
CDR3aa: CASSESGQGYEQYF; CDR3nt: TGCGCCAGCAGTGAGTCGGGTCAGGGCTACGAGCAGTACTTC; j_gene: TRBJ2-7; v_gene: TRBV10-1; d_gene: NA; abundance: NA
CDR3aa: CASSPANRGGGEQYF; CDR3nt: TGTGCCAGCAGCCCCGCTAACAGGGGGGGCGGCGAGCAGTACTTC; j_gene: TRBJ2-7; v_gene: TRBV7-3; d_gene: NA; abundance: NA
CDR3aa: CASSIAGGSYEQYF; CDR3nt: TGTGCCAGTAGTATAGCAGGGGGCTCCTACGAGCAGTACTTC; j_gene: TRBJ2-7; v_gene: TRBV19; d_gene: TRBD1; abundance: NA